Sequencing of this T cell receptor (beta chain) was carried out in a study of T cell clonotyping in hematopoietic cell transplantation. TCRdb keeps only in-frame clones here, not all; method: immunoSEQ multiplex PCR. The sample has 17,000 or so clones, 80% to 95% seen once; the top ten hold approximately 5%. This sequence was found in a man aged 35-49 years in good health. Some clones in this sample may be carry-over from other donors' samples. What was sequenced was peripheral blood mononuclear cells.

CDR3 in DNA: TGTGCCAGCAGCTTAGGATGGTCGGCGGGAGGGCCTGCCACCGGGGAGCTGTTTTTT. Protein sequence: CASSLGWSAGGPATGELFF. This chain connects TRBV11-2 to TRBJ2-2; 9 positions agree with TRBD2. Per the germline V gene, CDR1 is SGHAT and CDR2 is FQNNGV. The CDR3 covers 19 residues. With 1 base clipped from V and 4 bases from J, the junction kept 13 bases outside the gene matches.